This is a list of T cell receptor beta chains from one sample in a study of cytomegalovirus exposure and HLA in healthy donors. Using immunoSEQ multiplex PCR, the repertoire was profiled, and TCRdb retains in-frame clones only, with some absent. Its listing shows 70,000 or so clones. The sequencing sample was made of PBMCs. All receptors come from a man in his forties in good health and CMV-seronegative. Both conserved end residues are part of each CDR3. Fields, in order: CDR3 length, J gene, V gene, CDR3 protein.

cdr3_length: 15; j_call: TRBJ1-5; v_call: TRBV6-1; cdr3_aa: CASNGRQGHNQPQHF
cdr3_length: 14; j_call: -; v_call: TRBV5-1; cdr3_aa: CASSLAQAAYEQYF
cdr3_length: 13; j_call: TRBJ1-4; v_call: TRBV7-9; cdr3_aa: CASSYETIGKLFF
cdr3_length: 16; j_call: TRBJ2-7; v_call: TRBV7-9; cdr3_aa: CASSSPGTGSSYEQYF
cdr3_length: 14; j_call: TRBJ2-7; v_call: TRBV5-1; cdr3_aa: CASSLRGLEYEQYF
cdr3_length: 13; j_call: TRBJ2-7; v_call: TRBV6-5; cdr3_aa: CASRRTGAYEQYF
cdr3_length: 15; j_call: TRBJ2-7; v_call: TRBV7-2; cdr3_aa: CASSLWGSGSYEQYF
cdr3_length: 15; j_call: TRBJ1-1; v_call: TRBV28; cdr3_aa: CASSSYSRLNTEAFF
cdr3_length: 15; j_call: TRBJ2-7; v_call: TRBV27; cdr3_aa: CASSLPGTATYEQYF
cdr3_length: 15; j_call: TRBJ2-7; v_call: TRBV27; cdr3_aa: CASSSLGQGAKEQYF
cdr3_length: 13; j_call: TRBJ2-7; v_call: TRBV19; cdr3_aa: CASGQSTNYEQYF
cdr3_length: 15; j_call: TRBJ2-2; v_call: TRBV5-1; cdr3_aa: CASSLGTQNTGELFF
cdr3_length: 16; j_call: TRBJ2-7; v_call: TRBV5-6; cdr3_aa: CASSLGGEPPLYEQYF
cdr3_length: 14; j_call: TRBJ1-1; v_call: TRBV2; cdr3_aa: CASRRDSPNTEAFF
cdr3_length: 15; j_call: TRBJ2-3; v_call: TRBV2; cdr3_aa: CASSVQGEYTDTQYF
cdr3_length: 19; j_call: TRBJ2-2; v_call: TRBV7-6; cdr3_aa: CASSLVGRATSGGAGELFF
cdr3_length: 17; j_call: TRBJ2-1; v_call: TRBV19; cdr3_aa: CASSPQGRGSSYNEQFF
cdr3_length: 15; j_call: TRBJ2-7; v_call: TRBV6-5; cdr3_aa: CASSVTGHSSYEQYF
cdr3_length: 13; j_call: TRBJ1-1; v_call: TRBV30; cdr3_aa: CAWSVLTGTEAFF
cdr3_length: 10; j_call: TRBJ1-2; v_call: TRBV6-1; cdr3_aa: CASHNYGYTF
cdr3_length: 12; j_call: TRBJ2-7; v_call: TRBV11-2; cdr3_aa: CASSSRGYEQYF
cdr3_length: 15; j_call: TRBJ1-5; v_call: TRBV5-1; cdr3_aa: CASITGGGGNQPQHF
cdr3_length: 14; j_call: TRBJ2-7; v_call: TRBV6-5; cdr3_aa: CASSSLGGLYEQYF
cdr3_length: 18; j_call: TRBJ1-1; v_call: TRBV5-1; cdr3_aa: CASSLGGTGGGVNTEAFF
cdr3_length: 16; j_call: TRBJ2-1; v_call: TRBV11-2; cdr3_aa: CASSSWTGTSVNEQFF
cdr3_length: 14; j_call: TRBJ2-2; v_call: TRBV19; cdr3_aa: CASSISRLTGELFF
cdr3_length: 18; j_call: TRBJ2-5; v_call: TRBV5-4; cdr3_aa: CASSSLTRLAGGRETQYF
cdr3_length: 15; j_call: TRBJ1-4; v_call: TRBV6-5; cdr3_aa: CASSYGRRTNEKLFF
cdr3_length: 14; j_call: TRBJ2-7; v_call: TRBV28; cdr3_aa: CASSLGQGTYEQYF
cdr3_length: 13; j_call: TRBJ1-5; v_call: TRBV19; cdr3_aa: CASRVSGQSKGHF
cdr3_length: 15; j_call: TRBJ1-3; v_call: TRBV5-1; cdr3_aa: CASSLGDSSGNTIYF
cdr3_length: 15; j_call: TRBJ1-5; v_call: TRBV5-5; cdr3_aa: CASSLLGGSDQPQHF
cdr3_length: 15; j_call: TRBJ1-1; v_call: TRBV5-1; cdr3_aa: CASSPITGTHTEAFF
cdr3_length: 15; j_call: TRBJ2-1; v_call: TRBV19; cdr3_aa: CASNSLWGGFNEQFF
cdr3_length: 15; j_call: TRBJ2-7; v_call: TRBV19; cdr3_aa: CASSIEGTQSYEQYF
cdr3_length: 19; j_call: TRBJ1-1; v_call: TRBV19; cdr3_aa: CASSKANLGVVWTGTEAFF
cdr3_length: 14; j_call: TRBJ1-2; v_call: TRBV28; cdr3_aa: CASRGTGRLYGYTF
cdr3_length: 15; j_call: TRBJ1-5; v_call: TRBV18; cdr3_aa: CASSPGQERNQPQHF
cdr3_length: 13; j_call: TRBJ2-2; v_call: TRBV6-1; cdr3_aa: CASSDEGNGELFF
cdr3_length: 13; j_call: TRBJ2-1; v_call: TRBV2; cdr3_aa: CASSEESYNEQFF
cdr3_length: 13; j_call: TRBJ2-7; v_call: TRBV29-1; cdr3_aa: CSVEENRGYEQYF
cdr3_length: 13; j_call: TRBJ2-7; v_call: TRBV14; cdr3_aa: CASSSMVTYEQYF
cdr3_length: 15; j_call: TRBJ1-5; v_call: TRBV21-1; cdr3_aa: CASSTEGQNNQPQHF
cdr3_length: 16; j_call: TRBJ1-5; v_call: TRBV5-6; cdr3_aa: CASSLRGSWGNQPQHF
cdr3_length: 14; j_call: TRBJ2-5; v_call: TRBV5-1; cdr3_aa: CASSLGGGQETQYF
cdr3_length: 13; j_call: TRBJ1-5; v_call: TRBV30; cdr3_aa: CAWKGQNNQPQHF
cdr3_length: 14; j_call: TRBJ1-5; v_call: TRBV18; cdr3_aa: CASSLGRSGQPQHF
cdr3_length: 18; j_call: TRBJ2-5; v_call: TRBV2; cdr3_aa: CASSEGFWTSGGVVTQYF
cdr3_length: 13; j_call: TRBJ2-1; v_call: TRBV30; cdr3_aa: CAWSVYGNNEQFF
cdr3_length: 18; j_call: TRBJ1-2; v_call: TRBV2; cdr3_aa: CASSERSAGQGTSYGYTF
cdr3_length: 14; j_call: TRBJ1-3; v_call: TRBV7-2; cdr3_aa: CASSLARTGNTIYF
cdr3_length: 12; j_call: TRBJ2-7; v_call: TRBV11-2; cdr3_aa: CASGGNPYEQYF
cdr3_length: 14; j_call: TRBJ1-2; v_call: TRBV19; cdr3_aa: CASSNDIQLYGYTF
cdr3_length: 14; j_call: TRBJ1-2; v_call: TRBV9; cdr3_aa: CASSPRGGVGGYTF
cdr3_length: 14; j_call: TRBJ2-2; v_call: TRBV6-5; cdr3_aa: CASTRLRHTGELFF